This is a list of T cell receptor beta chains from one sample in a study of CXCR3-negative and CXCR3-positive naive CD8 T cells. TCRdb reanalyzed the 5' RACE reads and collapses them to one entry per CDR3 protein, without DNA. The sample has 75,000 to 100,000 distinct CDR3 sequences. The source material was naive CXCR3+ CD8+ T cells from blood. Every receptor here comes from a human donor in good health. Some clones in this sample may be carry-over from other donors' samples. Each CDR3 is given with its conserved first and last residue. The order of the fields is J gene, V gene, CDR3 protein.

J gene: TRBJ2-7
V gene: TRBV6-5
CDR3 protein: CASSRDIRGEQYF

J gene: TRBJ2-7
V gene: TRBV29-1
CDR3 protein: CSVETDRSYEQYF

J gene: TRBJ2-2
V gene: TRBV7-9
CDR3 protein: CASSPMGGRTGELFF

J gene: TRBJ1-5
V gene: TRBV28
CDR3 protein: CASSSRDRGPIANQPQHF

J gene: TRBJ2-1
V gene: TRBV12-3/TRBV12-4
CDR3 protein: CASSLAPHPPHNEQFF

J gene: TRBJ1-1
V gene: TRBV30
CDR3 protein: CAWSEGVTRNTEAFF

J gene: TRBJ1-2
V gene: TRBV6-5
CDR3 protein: CASSYSAQGQDYGYTF

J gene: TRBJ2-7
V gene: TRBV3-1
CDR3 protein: CASSQADDRSNEQYF

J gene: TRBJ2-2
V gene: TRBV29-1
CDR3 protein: CSVRLPGRMGTGELFF

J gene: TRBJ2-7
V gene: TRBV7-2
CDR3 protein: CASSLGGGLLDEQYF

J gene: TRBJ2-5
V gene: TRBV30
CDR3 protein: CAWMRGGRETQYF

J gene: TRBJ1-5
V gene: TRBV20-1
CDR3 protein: CSARTTGRQPQHF